The T cell receptor (beta chain) under discussion was sequenced for a study of CD4 T cells in relation to SARS-CoV-2 and coronaviruses. About the study: Shared crossreactive spike epitopes were mapped to their HLA restriction.

The data were produced by immunoSEQ multiplex PCR, yet TCRdb's version contains in-frame clones alone and is incomplete. The table shows approximately 20,000 clones, with about 70% occurring only once. Unexposed donor CD4+ T cells date from about 2011-2019, before the COVID-19 pandemic. After less than 11 days of culture, CD4+ T cells were isolated. Testing used SARS-CoV-2 S/N and four cold-coronavirus spikes on unexposed-donor CD4+ T cells, cells permitting. About 2 million PBMCs per well were cultured with around 10 IU/ml IL-2. The V segment lost 6 bases and the J segment 9 bases; nucleotides outside the gene matches: 12. The length of the CDR3 is 17 residues. Germline V CDR1 and CDR2: MNHEY, SMNVEV (reference sequence). This clone was picked up one time. The antigen is undetermined.

The V call is TRBV27, the J call TRBJ2-1; 15 bases line up with TRBD2. The receptor was isolated from a human donor in good health. Source material: CD4+ T cells from PBMCs, cultured in vitro. Here the CDR3 reads CASSRTSGGAAGIEQFF. The CDR3 coding sequence is TGTGCCAGCAGCCGGACTAGCGGGGGGGCTGCGGGAATTGAGCAGTTCTTC.